Listed below are T cell receptor beta chains from one sample, sequenced in a study of T cells and Merkel cell carcinoma outcomes. Profiling relied on immunoSEQ multiplex PCR, and the TCRdb table lists in-frame clones only, not all of them. The data hold more than 6,000 clones, with 90% observed a single time. The sample taken for sequencing was tumor tissue from Merkel cell carcinoma. The source is a human donor with Merkel cell carcinoma. The CDR3 runs from the conserved cysteine through the conserved F or W. A D gene is named only where the DNA matches it firmly. The size entry is marked missing in some rows and otherwise reads once, few, many or a size class.

abundance	d_gene	j_gene	v_gene	CDR3nt	CDR3aa
NA	TRBD1	TRBJ2-2	TRBV7-3	TGTGCCAGCAGCGGTTCCGGGACAGGGGGATTGGGGGAGCTGTTTTTT	CASSGSGTGGLGELFF
NA	NA	TRBJ2-1	TRBV9	TGTGCCAGCAGCGCCCTACGACCCGGTGAGCAGTTCTTC	CASSALRPGEQFF
NA	TRBD2	TRBJ2-5	TRBV5-1	TGCGCCAGCAGCTTAACTAGCGAAGAGACCCAGTACTTC	CASSLTSEETQYF
few	NA	TRBJ1-6	TRBV5-1	TGCGCCAGCAGGCAGGTGACAGACCTGAATTCACCCCTCCACTTT	CASRQVTDLNSPLHF
NA	TRBD1	TRBJ1-6	TRBV14	TGTGCCAGCAGCCAAAACAGGGGGGTTTATTCACCCCTCCACTTT	CASSQNRGVYSPLHF
NA	NA	TRBJ1-1	TRBV29-1	TGCAGCGGGGCAAGGAACACTGAAGCTTTCTTT	CSGARNTEAFF
NA	NA	TRBJ2-6	TRBV10-1	TGCGCCAGCAGTTCAGGTTCTGGGGCCAACGTCCTGACTTTC	CASSSGSGANVLTF
NA	NA	TRBJ2-1	TRBV5-4	TGTGCCAGCAGCTTGGGGGGGCAGGGGAAGGGTGAGCAGTTCTTC	CASSLGGQGKGEQFF
NA	TRBD1	TRBJ1-1	TRBV5-8	TGTGCCAGCAGCCTTGAAGGCACAGGGGGCGGGGTAAACACTGAAGCTTTCTTT	CASSLEGTGGGVNTEAFF
NA	NA	TRBJ2-2	TRBV5-4	TGTGCCAGCAGCTTGATGGGATTGAGCGGGGAGCTGTTTTTT	CASSLMGLSGELFF
NA	TRBD1	TRBJ1-1	TRBV4-3	TGCGCCAGCAGCCATCCTGCGGGGACAGGGAACACTGAAGCTTTCTTT	CASSHPAGTGNTEAFF
NA	TRBD1	TRBJ1-2	TRBV7-9	TGTGCCAGCAGTAGAGAAACCGGGACAGTCTATGGCTACACCTTC	CASSRETGTVYGYTF
NA	NA	TRBJ1-5	TRBV4-3	TGCGCCAGCAGCCAGGGGCCCGGACCGCAGCCCCAGCATTTT	CASSQGPGPQPQHF
NA	NA	TRBJ2-3	TRBV7-2	TGTGCCAGCAGCCGCACAGGGAGGAGCACAGATACGCAGTATTTT	CASSRTGRSTDTQYF
once	NA	TRBJ2-6	TRBV4-3	TGCGCCAGCAGCCAAGCGGTCGACTCTGGGGCCAACGTCCTGACTTTC	CASSQAVDSGANVLTF
NA	NA	TRBJ2-7	TRBV4-3	TGCGCCAGCAGCCAAGATAGACTGAGTAACTACGAGCAGTACTTC	CASSQDRLSNYEQYF
NA	NA	TRBJ1-4	TRBV4-1	TGCGCCAGCAGCCGAGGGGAGCCTAATGAAAAACTGTTTTTT	CASSRGEPNEKLFF
NA	NA	TRBJ2-7	TRBV11-3	TGTGCCAGCAGCCTCCGGACAAGCTACGAGCAGTACTTC	CASSLRTSYEQYF
once	TRBD1	TRBJ1-2	TRBV9	TGTGCCAGCAGCGTAGGGACAGGGGGCCAGGCTGGCTACACCTTC	CASSVGTGGQAGYTF
NA	NA	TRBJ2-3	TRBV19	TGTGCCAGTAGTATATCCAAGACTAGCACAGATACGCAGTATTTT	CASSISKTSTDTQYF
NA	TRBD1	TRBJ1-4	TRBV29-1	TGCAGCGTTGAACCGGGACAGGGTGCGGCAAAACTGTTTTTT	CSVEPGQGAAKLFF
NA	TRBD2	TRBJ2-3	TRBV10-3	TGTGCCATCAGTGACCCGGGGGGGCTTACAGATACGCAGTATTTT	CAISDPGGLTDTQYF
NA	NA	TRBJ2-7	TRBV11-2	TGTGCCAGCAGCCCGGATGGGGGCGGGTGGTACTTC	CASSPDGGGWYF
NA	NA	TRBJ1-2	TRBV29-1	TGCAGCGTTGATATAGAAGGAGGCAGGGGTGATGGCTACACCTTC	CSVDIEGGRGDGYTF
NA	NA	TRBJ1-1	TRBV5-4	TGTGCCAGCAGCTCAGGACCGGGGGGGGGCGGTGAAGCTTTCTTT	CASSSGPGGGGEAFF
NA	TRBD1	TRBJ1-2	TRBV5-1	TGCGCCAGCAGCTCGCCGGGACAGGGGGCGCGGGGCTACACCTTC	CASSSPGQGARGYTF